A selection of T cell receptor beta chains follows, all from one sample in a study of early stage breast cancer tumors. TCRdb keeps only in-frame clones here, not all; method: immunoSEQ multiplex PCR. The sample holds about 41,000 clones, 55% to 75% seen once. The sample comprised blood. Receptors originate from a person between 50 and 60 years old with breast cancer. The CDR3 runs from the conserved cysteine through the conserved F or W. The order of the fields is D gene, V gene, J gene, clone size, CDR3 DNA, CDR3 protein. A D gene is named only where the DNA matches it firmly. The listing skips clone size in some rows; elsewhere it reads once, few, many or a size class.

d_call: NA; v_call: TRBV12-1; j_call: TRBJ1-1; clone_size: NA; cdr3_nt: TGTGCCAGCAGCTTGGGACAGGGCGGAGTGATGAACACTGAAGCTTTCTTT; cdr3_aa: CASSLGQGGVMNTEAFF
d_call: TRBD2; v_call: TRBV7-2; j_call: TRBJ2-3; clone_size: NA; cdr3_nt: TGTGCCAGCAGCTTTATTAGCGGGAGAACAGATACGCAGTATTTT; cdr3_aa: CASSFISGRTDTQYF
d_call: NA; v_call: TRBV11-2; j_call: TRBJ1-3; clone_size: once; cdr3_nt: TGTGCCAGCAGCCCTTCTGGAAACACCATATATTTT; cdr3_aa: CASSPSGNTIYF
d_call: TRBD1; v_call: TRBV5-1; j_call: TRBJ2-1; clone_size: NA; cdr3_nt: TGCGCCAGCAGCTTGACCGGGACAGGGCACAATGAGCAGTTCTTC; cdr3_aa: CASSLTGTGHNEQFF
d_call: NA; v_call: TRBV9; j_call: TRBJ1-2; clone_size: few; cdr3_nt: TGTGCCAGCAGCGTAGCTACTGGCTATGGCTACACCTTC; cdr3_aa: CASSVATGYGYTF
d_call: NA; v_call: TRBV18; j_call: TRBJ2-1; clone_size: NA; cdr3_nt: TGTGCCAGCTCACCAATGAGCGGTTCCTACAATGAGCAGTTCTTC; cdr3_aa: CASSPMSGSYNEQFF
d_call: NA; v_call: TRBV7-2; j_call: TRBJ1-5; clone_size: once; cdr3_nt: TGTGCCAGCAGCTCCAATACGAACACGGAGCAGCCCCAGCATTTT; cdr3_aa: CASSSNTNTEQPQHF
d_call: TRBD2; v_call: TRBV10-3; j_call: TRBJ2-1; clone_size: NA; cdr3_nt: TGTGCCATCAGTGCTTCCGACAAGCGGGGCTACAATGAGCAGTTCTTC; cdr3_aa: CAISASDKRGYNEQFF
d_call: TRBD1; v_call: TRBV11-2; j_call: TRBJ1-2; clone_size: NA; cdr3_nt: TGTGCCAGCAGCTCCCCGACAGGGGGCGTTTATGGCTACACCTTC; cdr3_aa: CASSSPTGGVYGYTF
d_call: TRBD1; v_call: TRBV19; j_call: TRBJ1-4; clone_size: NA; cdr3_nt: TGTGCCAGTAGTTCCCGGGACAGGGTAGAAAAACTGTTTTTT; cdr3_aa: CASSSRDRVEKLFF
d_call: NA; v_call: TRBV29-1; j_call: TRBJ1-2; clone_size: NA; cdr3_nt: TGCAGCGTTGATTCCCGGCAGGGTCTTGGCTACACCTTC; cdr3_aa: CSVDSRQGLGYTF
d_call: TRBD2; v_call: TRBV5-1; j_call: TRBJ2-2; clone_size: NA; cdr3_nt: TGCGCCAGCAGCTTTTTGGGGAGCAAGCGGGAGTCCGGGGAGCTGTTTTTT; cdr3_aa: CASSFLGSKRESGELFF
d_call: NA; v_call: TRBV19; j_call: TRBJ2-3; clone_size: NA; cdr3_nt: TGTGCCAGTAGTATTGAAAGGGGGTCGGTTACGCAGTATTTT; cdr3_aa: CASSIERGSVTQYF
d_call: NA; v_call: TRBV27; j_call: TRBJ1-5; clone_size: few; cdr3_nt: TGTGCCAGCAGTTTAGAGGCAGGGGTTCAGCCCCAGCATTTT; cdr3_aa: CASSLEAGVQPQHF
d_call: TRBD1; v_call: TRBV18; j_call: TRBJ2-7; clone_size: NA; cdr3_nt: TGTGCCAGCTCTCTTCGGGACAGGAACCCCGAGCAGTACTTC; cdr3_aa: CASSLRDRNPEQYF
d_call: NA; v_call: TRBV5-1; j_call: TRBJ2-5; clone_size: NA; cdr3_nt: TGCGCCAGCAGCGCGAGGGATCAAGAGACCCAGTACTTC; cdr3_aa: CASSARDQETQYF
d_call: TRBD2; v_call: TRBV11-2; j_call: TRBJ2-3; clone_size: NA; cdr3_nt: TGTGCCAGCAGCCGAGCGGGGGCAACAGATACGCAGTATTTT; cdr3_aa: CASSRAGATDTQYF